This paragraph reports one T cell receptor beta chain. What it binds is unknown. The donors comprised healthy bone marrow donors. The PCR contained 60 Vbeta and 13 Jbeta primers. Repertoires were generated with immunoSEQ multiplex PCR, while TCRdb's copy carries only in-frame clones and drops some. The table shows about 98,000 clones, with roughly 70% occurring only once. The trim removed 1 base at V and 6 bases at J, leaving 7 bases unmatched. CDR1 LNHDA and CDR2 SQIVND come from the germline V gene (reference sequence). The length of the CDR3 is 15 residues. The sample is drawn from a study of cytomegalovirus exposure and HLA in healthy donors. Regarding the study as a whole: The study assumed roughly uniform donor sequencing depth for presence/absence analyses. Researchers catalogued about 150 TCR beta chains as cytomegalovirus-associated. In vitro confirmation showed a few CMV-associated chains to be CMV antigen specific.

Input material: PBMCs. The rearrangement uses TRBV19 and TRBJ2-7; 9 nucleotides align to TRBD2. The clonotype was recovered from a man in his forties or fifties in good health and CMV-seronegative. CDR3 sequence reads: CASSIVPSGASEQYF. For the CDR3, the DNA is TGTGCCAGTAGTATAGTCCCTAGCGGGGCCTCCGAGCAGTACTTC. Full variable domain (outside the CDR3, taken from reference TRBV19 and TRBJ2-7): DGGITQSPKYLFRKEGQNVTLSCEQNLNHDAMYWYRQDPGQGLRLIYYSQIVNDFQKGDIAEGYSVSREKKESFPLTVTSAQKNPTAFYLCASSIVPSGASEQYFGPGTRLTVT.